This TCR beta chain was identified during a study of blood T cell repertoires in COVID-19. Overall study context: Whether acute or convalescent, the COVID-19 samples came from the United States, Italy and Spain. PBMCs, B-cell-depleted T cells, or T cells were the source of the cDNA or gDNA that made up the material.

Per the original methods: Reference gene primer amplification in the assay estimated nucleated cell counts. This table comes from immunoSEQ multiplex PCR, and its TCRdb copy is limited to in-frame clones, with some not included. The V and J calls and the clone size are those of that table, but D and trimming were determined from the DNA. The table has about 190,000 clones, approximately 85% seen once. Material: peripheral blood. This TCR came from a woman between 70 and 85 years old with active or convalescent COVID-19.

DNA for the CDR3: TGTGCCAGCCCCAGTCGCTCTGGAAACACCATATATTTT. Its protein product is CASPSRSGNTIYF. This chain joins TRBV19 and TRBJ1-3; D remains ambiguous. V lost 9 bases to trimming and J lost 0 bases, with 9 bases between them. The CDR3 has 13 amino acids. From germline, CDR1 is LNHDA and CDR2 SQIVND (reference sequence). The variable domain in full, with the rest retrieved from reference TRBV19 and TRBJ1-3, is DGGITQSPKYLFRKEGQNVTLSCEQNLNHDAMYWYRQDPGQGLRLIYYSQIVNDFQKGDIAEGYSVSREKKESFPLTVTSAQKNPTAFYLCASPSRSGNTIYFGEGSWLTVV.